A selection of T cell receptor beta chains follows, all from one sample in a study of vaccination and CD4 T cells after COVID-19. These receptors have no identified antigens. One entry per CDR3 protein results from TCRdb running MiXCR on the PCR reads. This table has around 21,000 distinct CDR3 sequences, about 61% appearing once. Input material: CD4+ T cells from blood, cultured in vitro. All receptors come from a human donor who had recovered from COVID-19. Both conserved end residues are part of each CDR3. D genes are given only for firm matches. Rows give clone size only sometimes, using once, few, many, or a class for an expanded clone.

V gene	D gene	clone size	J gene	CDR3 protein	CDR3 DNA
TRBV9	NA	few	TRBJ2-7	CASSPQPHRDEQYF	TGTGCCAGCAGCCCTCAGCCACACAGGGACGAGCAGTACTTC
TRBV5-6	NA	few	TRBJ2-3	CASSSTGRADTQYF	TGTGCCAGCAGCTCTACCGGACGCGCAGATACGCAGTATTTT
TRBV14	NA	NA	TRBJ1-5	CASSPPGTPYSNQPQHF	TGTGCCAGCAGCCCTCCCGGGACACCGTATAGCAATCAGCCCCAGCATTTT
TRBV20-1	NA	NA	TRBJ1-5	CSAGGFSNQPQHF	TGCAGTGCTGGTGGATTTAGCAATCAGCCCCAGCATTTT
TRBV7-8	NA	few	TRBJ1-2	CASSLESRNYGYTF	TGTGCCAGCAGCTTAGAATCGAGAAACTATGGCTACACCTTC
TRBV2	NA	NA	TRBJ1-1	CASGYQQVRYTEAFF	TGTGCCAGCGGTTATCAACAGGTTAGGTACACTGAAGCTTTCTTT
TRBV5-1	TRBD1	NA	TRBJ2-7	CASSLTGAFYEQYF	TGCGCCAGCAGCTTGACAGGGGCATTCTACGAGCAGTACTTC
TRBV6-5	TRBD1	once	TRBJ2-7	CASSSSRGRYEQYF	TGTGCCAGCAGTTCCTCGAGGGGGCGTTACGAGCAGTACTTC
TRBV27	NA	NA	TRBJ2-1	CASSPLRGEQFF	TGTGCCAGCAGTCCCCTGAGGGGTGAGCAGTTCTTC
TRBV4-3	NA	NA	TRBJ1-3	CASSQDPGPGNTIYF	TGCGCCAGCAGCCAAGATCCGGGGCCTGGAAACACCATATATTTT
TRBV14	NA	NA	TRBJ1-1	CASSQVSYRAGNTEAFF	TGTGCCAGCAGCCAAGTCAGTTACAGGGCGGGAAACACTGAAGCTTTCTTT
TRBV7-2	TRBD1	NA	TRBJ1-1	CASSLPRTGEAFF	TGTGCCAGCAGCTTACCTAGGACAGGAGAAGCTTTCTTT
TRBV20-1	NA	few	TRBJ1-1	CSASSNTEAFF	TGCAGTGCTAGTTCTAACACTGAAGCTTTCTTT
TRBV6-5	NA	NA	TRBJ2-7	CASSYSPPDSGLYEQYF	TGTGCCAGCAGTTACTCACCACCGGACAGTGGACTCTACGAGCAGTACTTC
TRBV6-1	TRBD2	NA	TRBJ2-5	CASNPGLAGARETQYF	TGTGCCAGCAACCCGGGACTAGCGGGAGCGAGGGAGACCCAGTACTTC
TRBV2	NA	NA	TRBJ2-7	CASGGVVYEQYF	TGTGCCAGTGGGGGAGTAGTCTACGAGCAGTACTTC
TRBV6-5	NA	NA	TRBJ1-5	CASSYSGAHNQPQHF	TGTGCCAGCAGTTACTCAGGGGCCCACAATCAGCCCCAGCATTTT
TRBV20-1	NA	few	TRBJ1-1	CSARGSPGDMNTEAFF	TGCAGTGCTAGAGGGTCGCCAGGCGACATGAACACTGAAGCTTTCTTT
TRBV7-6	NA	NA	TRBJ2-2	CASSPGEGWGTGELFF	TGTGCCAGCAGTCCCGGAGAGGGCTGGGGCACCGGGGAGCTGTTTTTT
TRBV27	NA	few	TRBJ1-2	CASSALYGQTNYGYTF	TGTGCCAGCAGTGCCCTTTATGGACAGACTAACTATGGCTACACCTTC
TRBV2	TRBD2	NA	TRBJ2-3	CACGRTSTDTQYF	TGTGCCTGCGGGAGGACTAGCACAGATACGCAGTATTTT
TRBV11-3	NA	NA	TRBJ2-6	CASSLEGGSGANVLTF	TGTGCCAGCAGCTTAGAAGGGGGCTCTGGGGCCAACGTCCTGACTTTC
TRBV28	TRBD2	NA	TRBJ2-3	CASTHGTGGQYF	TGTGCCAGCACTCATGGGACGGGGGGGCAGTATTTT